This T cell receptor beta chain was sequenced for a study of neurological immune-mediated disorders. General study points: The study found no CDR3 amino acid sequences shared by expanded clones across subjects, suggesting private repertoires in all groups.

The method for making cDNA was 5'RACE, and it used 10-nucleotide random UMIs. Via MiXCR, TCRdb re-called the 5' RACE reads, giving one row per CDR3 protein. The table has about 58,000 distinct CDR3 sequences, about 3.7% seen once. In this sample, this clonotype turned up many times. Its specificity is not known. Germline CDR1 and CDR2: MNHEY and SVGAGI. CDR3 length equals 9 residues. Trimming shortened V by 6 bases and J by 15 bases, and 9 bases separated the two germline ends. The chain carries TRBV6-5 and TRBJ2-1; D is undetermined. The sequence was collected from a woman in her sixties or seventies with multiple sclerosis. Sequenced material: PBMCs. The CDR3 region has the DNA TGTGCCAGCAGCCCCCCGGGGTTCTTC. It encodes CASSPPGFF.